This T cell receptor (beta chain) was retrieved from a study of early T cells in non-severe SARS-CoV-2 infection. Germline CDR1 and CDR2: SGHAT and FQNNGV. CDR3 length: 21 amino acids. This clonotype was observed many times. The germline gene is not matched at one end of the junction; a read error may be the cause. TCRdb fed the 5' RACE reads into MiXCR, producing one record per CDR3 protein. The data contain around 26,000 distinct CDR3 sequences, around 4.5% of them seen just once; the ten biggest clones take up around 5.6%. The receptor was derived from an adult who was a healthcare worker with PCR-confirmed SARS-CoV-2 infection or an uninfected control (not recorded which). What was sequenced was whole blood. The rearrangement joins TRBV11-2 to TRBJ2-1; TRBD2 agrees at 16 bases. CDR3 in DNA: TGTGCCAGCAGCCTAGACCAACCGGGACTAGCGGGGGGGCTATCCTACAATGAGCAGTTCTTC. This sequence encodes CASSLDQPGLAGGLSYNEQFF.